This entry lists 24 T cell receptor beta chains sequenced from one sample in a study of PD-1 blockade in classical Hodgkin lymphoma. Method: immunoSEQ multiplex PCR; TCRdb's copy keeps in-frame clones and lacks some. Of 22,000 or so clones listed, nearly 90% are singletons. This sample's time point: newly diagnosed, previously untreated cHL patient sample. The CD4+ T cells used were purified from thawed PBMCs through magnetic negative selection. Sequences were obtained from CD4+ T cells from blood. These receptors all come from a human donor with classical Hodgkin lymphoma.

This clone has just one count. CDR3 DNA: TGTGCCAGCAGTGAAGCGCTTTTTGGGACACTCGTCTCTGGGGCCAACGTCCTGACTTTC. This encodes CASSEALFGTLVSGANVLTF. V usage is TRBV2 and J usage is TRBJ2-6, with a tentative D call TRBD1 (6 bases). The germline V gene encodes CDR1 SNHLY and CDR2 FYNNEI. This CDR3 region has 20 residues. Between the trimmed V and J ends, which lost 0 bases and 0 bases, there was a span of 18 bases.

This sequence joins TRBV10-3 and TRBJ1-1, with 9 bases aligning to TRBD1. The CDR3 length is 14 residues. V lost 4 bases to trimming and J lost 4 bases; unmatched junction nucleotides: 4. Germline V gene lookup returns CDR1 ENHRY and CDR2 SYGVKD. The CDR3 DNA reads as TGTGCCATCAGTGTTGGGACAGGGCTCACTGAAGCTTTCTTT. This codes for CAISVGTGLTEAFF.

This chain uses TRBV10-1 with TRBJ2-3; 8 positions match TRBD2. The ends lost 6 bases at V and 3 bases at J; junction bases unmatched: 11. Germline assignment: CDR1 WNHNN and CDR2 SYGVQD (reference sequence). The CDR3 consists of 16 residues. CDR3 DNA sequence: TGCGCCAGCAGCGGGGGTCGGAGCGGGAGAACAGATACGCAGTATTTT. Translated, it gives CASSGGRSGRTDTQYF.

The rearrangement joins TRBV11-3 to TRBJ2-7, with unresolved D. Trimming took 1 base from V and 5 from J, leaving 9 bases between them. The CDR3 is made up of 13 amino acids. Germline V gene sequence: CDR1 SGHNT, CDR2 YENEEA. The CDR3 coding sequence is TGTGCCAGCAGCTTAGGCCCCGTGAACGAGCAGTACTTC. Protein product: CASSLGPVNEQYF.

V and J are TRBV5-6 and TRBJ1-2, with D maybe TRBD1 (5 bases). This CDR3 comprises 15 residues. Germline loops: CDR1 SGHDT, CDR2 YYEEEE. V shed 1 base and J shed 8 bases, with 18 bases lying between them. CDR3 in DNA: TGTGCCAGCAGCTTGATCCGACCCGGGGCGAGAGGCTACACCTTC. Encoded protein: CASSLIRPGARGYTF. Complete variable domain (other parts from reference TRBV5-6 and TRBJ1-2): DAGVTQSPTHLIKTRGQQVTLRCSPKSGHDTVSWYQQALGQGPQFIFQYYEEEERQRGNFPDRFSGHQFPNYSSELNVNALLLGDSALYLCASSLIRPGARGYTFGSGTRLTVV.

The CDR3 spells CASSLGRGTGGYTF. The CDR3 DNA reads TGCGCCAGCAGCTTGGGCAGGGGGACAGGGGGCTACACCTTC. This sequence joins TRBV5-1 and TRBJ1-2, with 9 bases aligning to TRBD1. Germline V lookup: CDR1 SGHRS, CDR2 YFSETQ. The J segment lost 8 bases and the V segment lost 0 bases, leaving 5 bases of the junction unmatched. The CDR3 runs 14 residues. Variable domain in full (rest from reference TRBV5-1 and TRBJ1-2): KAGVTQTPRYLIKTRGQQVTLSCSPISGHRSVSWYQQTPGQGLQFLFEYFSETQRNKGNFPGRFSGRQFSNSRSEMNVSTLELGDSALYLCASSLGRGTGGYTFGSGTRLTVV.

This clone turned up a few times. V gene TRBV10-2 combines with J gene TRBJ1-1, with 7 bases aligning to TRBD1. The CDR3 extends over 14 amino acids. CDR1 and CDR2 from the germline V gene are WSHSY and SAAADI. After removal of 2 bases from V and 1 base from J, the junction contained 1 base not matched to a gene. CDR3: CASSERQGNTEAFF. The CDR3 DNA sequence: TGCGCCAGCAGTGAGAGACAGGGGAACACTGAAGCTTTCTTT.

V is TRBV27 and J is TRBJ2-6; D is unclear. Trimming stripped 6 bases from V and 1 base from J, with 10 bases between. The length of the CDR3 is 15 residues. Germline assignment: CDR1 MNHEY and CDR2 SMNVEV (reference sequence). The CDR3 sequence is CASRYVGSGANVLTF. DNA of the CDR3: TGTGCCAGCAGGTACGTCGGATCTGGGGCCAACGTCCTGACTTTC.

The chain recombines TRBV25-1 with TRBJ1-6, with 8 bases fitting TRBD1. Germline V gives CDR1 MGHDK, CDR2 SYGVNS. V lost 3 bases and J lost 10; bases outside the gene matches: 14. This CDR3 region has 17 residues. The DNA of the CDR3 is TGTGCCAGCAGTGATGGCCCCCGAGGACAGGGAGGCTCACCCCTCCACTTT. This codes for CASSDGPRGQGGSPLHF. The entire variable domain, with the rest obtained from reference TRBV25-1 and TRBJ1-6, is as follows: EADIYQTPRYLVIGTGKKITLECSQTMGHDKMYWYQQDPGMELHLIHYSYGVNSTEKGDLSSESTVSRIRTEHFPLTLESARPSHTSQYLCASSDGPRGQGGSPLHFGNGTRLTVT.

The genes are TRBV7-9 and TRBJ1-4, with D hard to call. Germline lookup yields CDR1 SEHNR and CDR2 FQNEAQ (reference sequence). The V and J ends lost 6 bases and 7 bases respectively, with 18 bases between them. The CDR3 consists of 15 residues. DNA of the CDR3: TGTGCCAGCAGTCGAGAGGCAGTATACACTGAAAAACTGTTTTTT. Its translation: CASSREAVYTEKLFF.

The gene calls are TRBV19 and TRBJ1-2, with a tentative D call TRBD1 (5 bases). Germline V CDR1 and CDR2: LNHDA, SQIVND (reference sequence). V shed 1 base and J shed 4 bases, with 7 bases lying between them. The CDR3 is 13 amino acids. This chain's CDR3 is CASSIGGIYGYTF. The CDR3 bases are TGTGCCAGTAGTATAGGGGGGATCTATGGCTACACCTTC. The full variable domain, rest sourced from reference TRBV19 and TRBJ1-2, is DGGITQSPKYLFRKEGQNVTLSCEQNLNHDAMYWYRQDPGQGLRLIYYSQIVNDFQKGDIAEGYSVSREKKESFPLTVTSAQKNPTAFYLCASSIGGIYGYTFGSGTRLTVV.

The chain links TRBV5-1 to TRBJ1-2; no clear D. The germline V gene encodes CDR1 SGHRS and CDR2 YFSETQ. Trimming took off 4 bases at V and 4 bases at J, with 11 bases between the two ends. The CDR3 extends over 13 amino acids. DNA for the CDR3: TGCGCCAGCAGCGATACCCGGATCTATGGCTACACCTTC. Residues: CASSDTRIYGYTF.

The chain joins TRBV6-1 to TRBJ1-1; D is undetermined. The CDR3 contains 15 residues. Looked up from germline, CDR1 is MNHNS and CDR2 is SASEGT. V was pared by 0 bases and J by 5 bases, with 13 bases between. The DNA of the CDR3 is TGTGCCAGCAGTGAAGCGCTGCGACGTGTGACTGAAGCTTTCTTT. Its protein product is CASSEALRRVTEAFF.

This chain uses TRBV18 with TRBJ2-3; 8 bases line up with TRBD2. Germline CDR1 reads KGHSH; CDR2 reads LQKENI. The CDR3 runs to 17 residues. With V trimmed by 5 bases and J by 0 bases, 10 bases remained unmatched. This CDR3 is CASSSLNSGTSTDTQYF. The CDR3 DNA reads TGTGCCAGCTCATCTCTCAATAGCGGGACTAGCACAGATACGCAGTATTTT.

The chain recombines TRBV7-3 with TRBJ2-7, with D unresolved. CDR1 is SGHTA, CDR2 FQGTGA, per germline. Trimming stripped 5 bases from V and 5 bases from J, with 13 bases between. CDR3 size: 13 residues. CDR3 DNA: TGTGCCAGCAGCCCAGGTATTCCGGACGAGCAGTACTTC. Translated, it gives CASSPGIPDEQYF. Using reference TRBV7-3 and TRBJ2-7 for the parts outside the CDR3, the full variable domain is GAGVSQTPSNKVTEKGKYVELRCDPISGHTALYWYRQSLGQGPEFLIYFQGTGAADDSGLPNDRFFAVRPEGSVSTLKIQRTERGDSAVYLCASSPGIPDEQYFGPGTRLTVT.

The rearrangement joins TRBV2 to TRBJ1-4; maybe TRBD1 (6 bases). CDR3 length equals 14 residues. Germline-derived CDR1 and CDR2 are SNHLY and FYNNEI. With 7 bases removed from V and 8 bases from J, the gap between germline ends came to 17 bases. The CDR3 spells CASNYLDRPEKLFF. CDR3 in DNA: TGTGCCAGCAATTATTTGGACAGACCCGAAAAACTGTTTTTT.

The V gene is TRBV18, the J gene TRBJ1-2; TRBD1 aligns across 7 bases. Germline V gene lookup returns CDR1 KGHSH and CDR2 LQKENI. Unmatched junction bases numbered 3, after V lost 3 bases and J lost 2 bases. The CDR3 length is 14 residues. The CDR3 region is CASSPSGQNYGYTF. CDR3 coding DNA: TGTGCCAGCTCACCCTCGGGACAGAACTATGGCTACACCTTC. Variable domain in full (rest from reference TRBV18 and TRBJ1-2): NAGVMQNPRHLVRRRGQEARLRCSPMKGHSHVYWYRQLPEEGLKFMVYLQKENIIDESGMPKERFSAEFPKEGPSILRIQQVVRGDSAAYFCASSPSGQNYGYTFGSGTRLTVV.

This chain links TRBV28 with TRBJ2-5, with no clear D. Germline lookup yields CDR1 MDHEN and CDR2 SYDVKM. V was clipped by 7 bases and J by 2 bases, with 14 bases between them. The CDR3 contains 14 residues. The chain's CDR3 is CASTPHVGQETQYF. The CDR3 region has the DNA TGTGCCAGCACCCCCCACGTGGGACAAGAGACCCAGTACTTC.

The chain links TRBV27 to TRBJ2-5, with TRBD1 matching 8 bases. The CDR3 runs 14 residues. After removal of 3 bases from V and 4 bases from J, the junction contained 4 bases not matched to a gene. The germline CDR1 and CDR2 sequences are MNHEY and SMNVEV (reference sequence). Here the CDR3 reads CASSFSDRVETQYF. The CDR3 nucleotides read TGTGCCAGCAGTTTTTCGGACAGGGTAGAGACCCAGTACTTC.

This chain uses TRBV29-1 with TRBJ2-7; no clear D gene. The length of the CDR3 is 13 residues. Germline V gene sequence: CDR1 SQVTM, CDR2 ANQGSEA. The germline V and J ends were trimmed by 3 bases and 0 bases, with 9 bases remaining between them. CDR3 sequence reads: CSVEDRTSYEQYF. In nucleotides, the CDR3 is TGCAGCGTTGAGGATAGAACCTCCTACGAGCAGTACTTC.

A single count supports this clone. CDR3 residues: CASRPLSGRIFF. The CDR3 region has the DNA TGTGCCAGCAGGCCGCTAAGCGGGAGGATATTCTTC. V and J are TRBV2 and TRBJ2-1, with TRBD2 identical over 9 bases. The junction had 10 bases not matched to a gene; V was cut back by 6 bases and J by 16 bases. Per the germline V gene, CDR1 is SNHLY and CDR2 is FYNNEI. This CDR3 has 12 residues.

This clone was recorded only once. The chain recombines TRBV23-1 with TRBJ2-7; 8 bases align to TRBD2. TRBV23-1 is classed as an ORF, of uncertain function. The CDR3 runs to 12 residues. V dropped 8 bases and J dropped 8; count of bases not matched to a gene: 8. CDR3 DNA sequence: TGCGCCAGCCCCAGACTAGCGAGGAAGCAGTACTTC. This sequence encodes CASPRLARKQYF.

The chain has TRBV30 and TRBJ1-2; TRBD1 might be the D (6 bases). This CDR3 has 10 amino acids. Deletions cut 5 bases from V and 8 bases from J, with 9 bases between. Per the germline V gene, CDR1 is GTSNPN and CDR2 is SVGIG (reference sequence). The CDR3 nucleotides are TGTGCCTGGGGCGGACAGGGCTACACCTTC. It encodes CAWGGQGYTF.

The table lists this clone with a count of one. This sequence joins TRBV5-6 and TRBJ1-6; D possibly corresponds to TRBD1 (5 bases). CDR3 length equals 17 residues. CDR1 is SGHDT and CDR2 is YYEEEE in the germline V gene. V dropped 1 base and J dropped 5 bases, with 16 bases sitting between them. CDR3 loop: CASSLSLGTGNNSPLHF. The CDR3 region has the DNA TGTGCCAGCAGCTTGAGCCTCGGGACGGGGAATAATTCACCCCTCCACTTT.